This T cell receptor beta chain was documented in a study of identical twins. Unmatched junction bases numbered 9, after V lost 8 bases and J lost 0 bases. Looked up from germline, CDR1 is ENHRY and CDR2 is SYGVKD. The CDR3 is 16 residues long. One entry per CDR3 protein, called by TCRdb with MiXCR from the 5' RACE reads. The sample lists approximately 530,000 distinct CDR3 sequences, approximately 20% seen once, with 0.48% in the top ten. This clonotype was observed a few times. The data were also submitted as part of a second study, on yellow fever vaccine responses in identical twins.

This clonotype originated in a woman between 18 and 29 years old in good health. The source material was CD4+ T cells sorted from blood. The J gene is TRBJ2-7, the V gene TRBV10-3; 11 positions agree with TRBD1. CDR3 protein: CAIAEGQGVPSYEQYF. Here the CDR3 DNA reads TGTGCCATCGCAGAGGGACAGGGGGTACCCTCCTACGAGCAGTACTTC.